Reported below is one TCR beta chain. Its target is not known. The V and J ends lost 1 base and 6 bases, in that order; junction bases with no gene match: 9. Germline lookup yields CDR1 DFQATT and CDR2 SNEGSKA (reference sequence). This CDR3 region has 15 residues. This sample is drawn from a study of blood T cells in healthy people across ages. The authors ran a second PCR of 7 to 11 cycles using a sample-barcoded 5' primer and a J-beta primer mix. From the 5' RACE reads, TCRdb called clonotypes with MiXCR, one entry per CDR3 protein. The table lists over 750,000 distinct CDR3 sequences, 25% of them singletons, with roughly a tenth in the top ten. Study-level points and caveats: Observed TCR beta diversity showed a strong correlation with the percentage of naive T cells as measured by flow cytometry.

The data were also submitted as part of a second study, on T cells of mothers and their children.

The chain couples TRBV20-1 to TRBJ2-5, with 9 bases matching TRBD1. The sequencing input was blood. The sequence derives from a boy aged 10-17 years in good health. The DNA for the CDR3 is TGCAGTGCTAGAGCAAATACAGGGGGCGGGAAGACCCAGTACTTC. It specifies CSARANTGGGKTQYF.